The 9 T cell receptor beta chains presented below share a single source sample, sequenced in a study of blood T cells in healthy people across ages. Next came a second PCR, run for about 7 to 12 cycles, which used a sample-barcoded 5' primer along with a J-beta primer mix. In TCRdb, the 5' RACE reads were re-called with MiXCR into one record per CDR3 protein. The sample includes 550,000 to 700,000 distinct CDR3 sequences, approximately 25% seen only once; the top ten take 18%. Sequencing was done on a sample of blood. These receptors were collected from a woman in her 70s in good health.

This clonotype occurred a few times. The chain is built from TRBV12-3 or TRBV12-4 and TRBJ2-5; 14 positions agree with TRBD2. V gave up 6 bases and J gave up 3 bases; unmatched junction bases: 6. The length of the CDR3 is 16 residues. The CDR3 region is CASSRTSGGLKETQYF. DNA for the CDR3: TGTGCCAGCAGCCGGACTAGCGGGGGGCTTAAAGAGACCCAGTACTTC.

V is TRBV9 and J is TRBJ1-1; 9 bases are a match to TRBD1. The trim removed 0 bases at V and 4 bases at J, leaving 1 base unmatched. Germline loops: CDR1 SGDLS, CDR2 YYNGEE. The CDR3 has 14 residues. As DNA, the CDR3 is TGTGCCAGCAGCGTAGGACAGGGGGTCACTGAAGCTTTCTTT. Amino acid sequence: CASSVGQGVTEAFF.

This clonotype turned up a few times. The genes are TRBV29-1 and TRBJ1-4; D is perhaps TRBD1 (6 bases). The CDR3 totals 14 residues. V was clipped by 0 bases and J by 4 bases, with 9 bases between them. Germline CDR1 reads SQVTM; CDR2 reads ANQGSEA. The CDR3 DNA reads TGCAGCGTTGAAGAGGGGGCCGGTAATGAAAAACTGTTTTTT. Translating it yields CSVEEGAGNEKLFF. Together with reference TRBV29-1 and TRBJ1-4, the CDR3 gives the full variable domain: SAVISQKPSRDICQRGTSLTIQCQVDSQVTMMFWYRQQPGQSLTLIATANQGSEATYESGFVIDKFPISRPNLTFSTLTVSNMSPEDSSIYLCSVEEGAGNEKLFFGSGTQLSVL.

This clonotype was detected many times. The V gene is TRBV7-9, the J gene TRBJ1-1; D remains ambiguous. V was trimmed by 2 bases and J by 1 base, leaving 5 bases between them. The CDR3 sequence is 13 residues long. Germline V gives CDR1 SEHNR, CDR2 FQNEAQ (reference sequence). The CDR3 protein is CASSLHGNTEAFF. CDR3 in DNA: TGTGCCAGCAGCTTACACGGGAACACTGAAGCTTTCTTT.

This sequence joins TRBV5-1 and TRBJ2-2; 8 nucleotides match TRBD1. Per germline, CDR1 SGHRS and CDR2 YFSETQ. V lost 2 bases to trimming and J lost 4 bases; unmatched junction nucleotides: 7. This CDR3 has 16 amino acids. CDR3: CASSLPGGGSTGELFF. The CDR3 DNA sequence: TGCGCCAGCAGCTTACCAGGGGGCGGAAGCACCGGGGAGCTGTTTTTT.

The V and J genes are TRBV7-9 and TRBJ1-4; D is possibly TRBD1 (5 bases). With 2 bases removed from V and 0 bases from J, the gap between germline ends came to 10 bases. CDR1 and CDR2 (germline): SEHNR, FQNEAQ (reference sequence). CDR3 length: 16 residues. The DNA of the CDR3 is TGTGCCAGCAGCTTAAAGGGGACTGCAACTAATGAAAAACTGTTTTTT. Its protein is CASSLKGTATNEKLFF.

With regard to this clonotype: A read error may produce the germline difference seen at one junction end. The chain has TRBV5-1 and TRBJ1-2; D may be TRBD1 (6 bases). Germline loops: CDR1 SGHRS, CDR2 YFSETQ. This CDR3 spans 14 amino acids. The CDR3 region is CTSSTTGASYGYTF. The CDR3 DNA follows: TGCACCAGCAGCACGACAGGAGCGAGCTATGGCTACACCTTC.

V and J are TRBV19 and TRBJ2-7; a weak D match, TRBD1 (5 bases). V was clipped by 9 bases and J by 9 bases, with 24 bases between them. Germline V gene lookup returns CDR1 LNHDA and CDR2 SQIVND (reference sequence). The CDR3 is 14 residues long. The CDR3 coding sequence is TGTGCCAGCACTCCCTCCACAGGTGTGATTGGGCAGTACTTC. It specifies CASTPSTGVIGQYF.

This chain joins TRBV2 and TRBJ1-4, with TRBD1 as a possible D gene (5 bases). Germline V gene data show CDR1 as SNHLY and CDR2 as FYNNEI. The CDR3 extends over 15 amino acids. Trimming shortened V by 7 bases and J by 1 base, and 13 bases separated the two germline ends. The CDR3 sequence is CASTRRGRTNEKLFF. CDR3 bases: TGTGCCAGCACCCGGAGGGGAAGAACTAATGAAAAACTGTTTTTT. The entire variable domain, with the rest obtained from reference TRBV2 and TRBJ1-4, is as follows: EPEVTQTPSHQVTQMGQEVILRCVPISNHLYFYWYRQILGQKVEFLVSFYNNEISEKSEIFDDQFSVERPDGSNFTLKIRSTKLEDSAMYFCASTRRGRTNEKLFFGSGTQLSVL.